These 24 T cell receptor beta chains share one sample of origin, sequenced in a study of T cell changes during pregnancy in multiple sclerosis. Repertoires were generated with immunoSEQ multiplex PCR, while TCRdb's copy carries only in-frame clones and drops some. The top ten hold around 0.42% of the sample, which has over 25,000 clones, just over 90% seen once. The sequencing here drew on CD4+ T cells from peripheral blood mononuclear cells, taken in the second trimester of pregnancy. These receptors were obtained from a female donor with multiple sclerosis, enrolled in a pregnancy study.

The gene calls are TRBV11-3 and TRBJ2-7; 10 bases align to TRBD1. V lost 8 bases and J lost 2; bases outside the gene matches: 3. The CDR3 is 13 amino acids. The germline CDR1 and CDR2 sequences are SGHNT and YENEEA. The CDR3 nucleotides read TGTGCCAGCTTGGACAGGGGGGCCTACGAGCAGTACTTC. Residues: CASLDRGAYEQYF.

The chain uses TRBV27 and TRBJ2-7; TRBD1 matches at 7 bases. The CDR3 runs to 15 residues. Germline values: CDR1 MNHEY, CDR2 SMNVEV (reference sequence). The V and J ends lost 5 bases and 2 bases, in that order; junction bases with no gene match: 9. CDR3 loop: CASSPWTGPPYEQYF. CDR3 DNA sequence: TGTGCCAGCAGTCCCTGGACAGGCCCTCCCTACGAGCAGTACTTC.

The V and J genes are TRBV27 and TRBJ2-2; D is possibly TRBD2 (5 bases). The CDR3 contains 15 residues. CDR1 is MNHEY and CDR2 is SMNVEV in the germline V gene (reference sequence). V was cut by 5 bases and J by 0 bases, with 10 bases left in between. As DNA, the CDR3 is TGTGCCAGCAGTCCGGGAACTCCGAACACCGGGGAGCTGTTTTTT. Protein: CASSPGTPNTGELFF.

The chain recombines TRBV19 with TRBJ2-7; 10 bases fit TRBD2. From germline, CDR1 is LNHDA and CDR2 SQIVND (reference sequence). This CDR3 has 15 amino acids. With 5 bases clipped from V and 7 bases from J, the junction kept 11 bases outside the gene matches. The CDR3 sequence: CASSDQAGGLGEQYF. CDR3 in DNA: TGTGCCAGTAGTGACCAAGCGGGAGGGTTGGGGGAGCAGTACTTC.

The chain has TRBV6-1 and TRBJ2-7, with 8 bases aligning to TRBD1. CDR1 MNHNS and CDR2 SASEGT come from the germline V gene. This CDR3 is built from 13 residues. Germline trimming cut 3 bases from V and 5 bases from J; bases unmatched to any gene: 3. The CDR3 DNA follows: TGTGCCAGCAGTGAGGACAGGGTGGACGAGCAGTACTTC. It is translated as CASSEDRVDEQYF.

The chain has TRBV18 and TRBJ1-5; 8 bases are a match to TRBD1. Per the germline V gene, CDR1 is KGHSH and CDR2 is LQKENI. The V segment lost 1 base and the J segment 6 bases; nucleotides outside the gene matches: 8. The CDR3 spans 16 residues. The CDR3: CASSPQAGGVGQPQHF. The DNA for the CDR3 is TGTGCCAGCTCACCACAGGCAGGGGGCGTGGGTCAGCCCCAGCATTTT.

This sequence joins TRBV19 and TRBJ1-2, with TRBD1 as a possible D gene (6 bases). With 4 bases removed from V and 4 bases from J, the gap between germline ends came to 13 bases. CDR1 is LNHDA, CDR2 SQIVND, per germline (reference sequence). This CDR3 is built from 14 residues. CDR3 loop: CASSRDNSLYGYTF. The CDR3 DNA is TGTGCCAGTAGTAGGGACAACTCTCTCTATGGCTACACCTTC.

This sequence joins TRBV10-3 and TRBJ1-2; 7 nucleotides agree with TRBD1. Germline CDR1 is ENHRY and CDR2 is SYGVKD. The CDR3 is made up of 14 amino acids. Germline trimming cut 9 bases from V and 5 bases from J; bases unmatched to any gene: 12. The DNA of the CDR3 is TGTGCCATTCCCCGAAGGGGGCTTGGGTATGGCTACACCTTC. It yields the protein CAIPRRGLGYGYTF.

The genes are TRBV30 and TRBJ2-7, with a weak D call TRBD2 (7 bases). Germline V CDR1 and CDR2: GTSNPN, SVGIG (reference sequence). The V and J ends lost 3 bases and 5 bases respectively, with 11 bases between them. This CDR3 comprises 12 residues. The CDR3 nucleotides are TGTGCCTGGAGGGGGGGGCAGGACGAGCAGTACTTC. Protein: CAWRGGQDEQYF.

The chain couples TRBV28 to TRBJ1-4, with 9 bases that match TRBD1. Germline V CDR1 and CDR2: MDHEN, SYDVKM. V shed 3 bases and J 6 bases; nucleotides not matched to a gene: 5. CDR3 length: 15 residues. The CDR3: CASSFSGTGYEKLFF. The DNA for the CDR3 is TGTGCCAGCAGTTTCTCCGGGACAGGGTATGAAAAACTGTTTTTT.

J is TRBJ2-6 and V is TRBV9, with D unresolved. There are 16 residues in the CDR3. V shed 2 bases and J shed 3 bases, with 12 bases lying between them. Germline V gene data show CDR1 as SGDLS and CDR2 as YYNGEE. The CDR3 DNA reads as TGTGCCAGCAGCGTGAGAAGTGGGCTTGGGGCCAACGTCCTGACTTTC. Translating it yields CASSVRSGLGANVLTF.

This clone was detected a few times. The J gene is TRBJ1-1, the V gene TRBV5-1; no clear D gene. The CDR3 has 13 residues. Trimming shortened V by 2 bases and J by 4 bases, and 9 bases separated the two germline ends. Looked up from germline, CDR1 is SGHRS and CDR2 is YFSETQ. The CDR3 reads CASSFRGSTEAFF. The DNA for the CDR3 is TGCGCCAGCAGCTTTCGGGGATCCACTGAAGCTTTCTTT.

This clone has just one count. The genes are TRBV5-5 and TRBJ2-1, with TRBD2 identical over 8 bases. CDR1 and CDR2 from the germline V gene are SGHKS and YYEKEE (reference sequence). V shed 1 base, J shed 9 bases, and the junction held 21 bases outside the gene matches. The CDR3 is made up of 19 amino acids. CDR3 sequence reads: CASSLRALAARAGGSEQFF. In DNA form, the CDR3 reads TGTGCCAGCAGCTTGCGGGCGCTAGCGGCACGCGCGGGGGGCAGTGAGCAGTTCTTC. Supplemented by reference TRBV5-5 and TRBJ2-1, the full variable domain reads DAGVTQSPTHLIKTRGQQVTLRCSPISGHKSVSWYQQVLGQGPQFIFQYYEKEERGRGNFPDRFSARQFPNYSSELNVNALLLGDSALYLCASSLRALAARAGGSEQFFGPGTRLTVL.

The chain links TRBV10-3 to TRBJ1-2; D is uncertain. This CDR3 has 13 residues. Per the germline V gene, CDR1 is ENHRY and CDR2 is SYGVKD. V shed 0 bases and J shed 1 base, with 3 bases lying between them. CDR3 sequence (DNA): TGTGCCATCAGTGAGTCGAGTAACTATGGCTACACCTTC. Protein: CAISESSNYGYTF.

The chain employs TRBV4-3 and TRBJ2-3; a possible D gene is TRBD1 (6 bases). Per germline, CDR1 LGHNA and CDR2 YSLEER. Trimming removed 3 bases from V and 6 bases from J, with 10 bases in between. This CDR3 contains 13 residues. CDR3 in amino acids: CASSHTQGDTQYF. The CDR3 DNA is TGCGCCAGCAGCCATACACAGGGCGATACGCAGTATTTT.

The table lists this clone with a count of one. The V and J genes are TRBV9 and TRBJ1-2; 9 nucleotides line up with TRBD1. Trimming at V came to 3 bases and at J to 7 bases, leaving 10 bases not matched to a gene. Germline CDR1 and CDR2: SGDLS and YYNGEE. The CDR3 has 15 residues. Here the CDR3 reads CASSAAGTGLLGYTF. The CDR3 region has the DNA TGTGCCAGCAGCGCCGCCGGGACAGGGTTGCTTGGCTACACCTTC.

For the CDR3, the DNA is TGTGCCAGCAGGACAGGGTTTAGCAATCAGCCCCAGCATTTT. Its protein product is CASRTGFSNQPQHF. The gene calls are TRBV6-1 and TRBJ1-5; 7 bases match TRBD1. With V trimmed by 6 bases and J by 0 bases, 2 bases remained unmatched. CDR1 is MNHNS and CDR2 is SASEGT in the germline V gene. The length of the CDR3 is 14 residues.

This clone has just a few counts. This chain connects TRBV28 to TRBJ2-1; D might be TRBD2 (5 bases). Germline CDR1 is MDHEN and CDR2 is SYDVKM. The V end lost 9 bases, the J end lost 1 base, and 19 bases lay between the germline ends. The CDR3 loop spans 16 amino acids. In DNA, the CDR3 is TGTGCCAGTGACTCTGGGAGCTCGGGATCCTACAATGAGCAGTTCTTC. It codes for CASDSGSSGSYNEQFF.

The chain uses TRBV27 and TRBJ1-5; 7 bases line up with TRBD1. J lost 7 bases, V lost 7 bases, and 10 bases had no gene match. Germline CDR1 and CDR2: MNHEY and SMNVEV (reference sequence). The CDR3 runs to 14 residues. This CDR3 is CASTRQGGGQPQHF. The CDR3 DNA reads TGTGCCAGCACCCGACAGGGTGGGGGACAGCCCCAGCATTTT.

V gene TRBV30 combines with J gene TRBJ1-1, with a tentative D call TRBD1 (6 bases). The CDR3 is 13 amino acids. Trimming left V 0 bases short and J 2 bases short, with 7 bases between. Germline V lookup: CDR1 GTSNPN, CDR2 SVGIG (reference sequence). Here the CDR3 reads CAWSVQGNTEAFF. The CDR3 DNA sequence: TGTGCCTGGAGTGTACAGGGAAACACTGAAGCTTTCTTT.

This clone was detected only once. The chain carries TRBV7-3 and TRBJ1-1; D unresolved. Germline V gene data show CDR1 as SGHTA and CDR2 as FQGTGA. This CDR3 has 14 residues. With 1 base removed from V and 3 bases from J, the gap between germline ends came to 9 bases. CDR3 sequence reads: CASSLRARDTEAFF. The CDR3 coding sequence is TGTGCCAGCAGCTTAAGGGCGAGGGACACTGAAGCTTTCTTT.

The CDR3 reads CASSKGSFWERPNQETQYF. CDR3 nucleotides: TGTGCCAGCAGCAAAGGATCTTTTTGGGAGCGCCCTAACCAAGAGACCCAGTACTTC. The J gene is TRBJ2-5, the V gene TRBV7-7; possible D gene TRBD2, 5 bases. Trimming removed 5 bases from V and 0 bases from J, with 25 bases in between. From germline, CDR1 is SSHAT and CDR2 FNYEAQ (reference sequence). This CDR3 is 19 amino acids long.

The chain recombines TRBV4-3 with TRBJ2-2; D might be TRBD2 (6 bases). V was clipped by 8 bases and J by 7 bases, with 26 bases between them. Germline V lookup: CDR1 LGHNA, CDR2 YSLEER. This CDR3 spans 17 amino acids. In nucleotides, the CDR3 is TGCGCCAGCGACTCACTAGCCCTGGAGTTTTCGTACGGGGAGCTGTTTTTT. Translated: CASDSLALEFSYGELFF.

The chain couples TRBV6-5 to TRBJ1-2, with 7 nucleotides matching TRBD1. The germline CDR1 and CDR2 sequences are MNHEY and SVGAGI. Trimming took 6 bases from V and 2 from J; bases not matched to a gene: 6. The CDR3 covers 14 residues. DNA for the CDR3: TGTGCCAGCAGATTACTACAGGGGAACTATGGCTACACCTTC. Translating gives CASRLLQGNYGYTF.